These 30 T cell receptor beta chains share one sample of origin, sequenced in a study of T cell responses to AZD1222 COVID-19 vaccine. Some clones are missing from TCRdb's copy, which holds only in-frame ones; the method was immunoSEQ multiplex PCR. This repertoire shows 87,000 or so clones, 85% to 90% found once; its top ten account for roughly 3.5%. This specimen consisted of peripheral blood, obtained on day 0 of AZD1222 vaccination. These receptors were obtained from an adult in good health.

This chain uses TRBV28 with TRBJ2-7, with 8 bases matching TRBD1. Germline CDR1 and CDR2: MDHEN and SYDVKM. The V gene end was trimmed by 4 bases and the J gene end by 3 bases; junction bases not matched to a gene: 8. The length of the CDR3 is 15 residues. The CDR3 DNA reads TGTGCCAGCAGTTCTAGGACAGGGCCCCTCTACGAGCAGTACTTC. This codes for CASSSRTGPLYEQYF.

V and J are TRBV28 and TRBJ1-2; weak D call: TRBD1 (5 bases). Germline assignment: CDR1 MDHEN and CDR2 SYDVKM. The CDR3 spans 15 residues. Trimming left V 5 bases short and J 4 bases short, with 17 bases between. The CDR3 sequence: CASSPIYTGIYGYTF. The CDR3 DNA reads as TGTGCCAGCAGTCCCATCTATACAGGAATCTATGGCTACACCTTC.

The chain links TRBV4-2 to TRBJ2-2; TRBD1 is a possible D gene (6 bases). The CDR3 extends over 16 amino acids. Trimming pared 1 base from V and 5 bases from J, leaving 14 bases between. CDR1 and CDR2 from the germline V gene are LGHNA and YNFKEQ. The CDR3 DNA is TGTGCCAGCAGCCAAGGGCAGGGGAGTTGGACCGGGGAGCTGTTTTTT. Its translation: CASSQGQGSWTGELFF.

The CDR3, as DNA: TGTGCCAGCAGCCCTAAGCTGGCGGGGAGCTCCTACGAGCAGTACTTC. Translated, it gives CASSPKLAGSSYEQYF. The rearrangement uses TRBV3-1 (or the pseudogene TRBV3-2) and TRBJ2-7; TRBD2 might be the D (6 bases). Germline V gene lookup returns CDR1 LGHDT and CDR2 YNNKEL (reference sequence). V lost 4 bases and J lost 0, with 16 bases in between. The CDR3 is made up of 16 amino acids.

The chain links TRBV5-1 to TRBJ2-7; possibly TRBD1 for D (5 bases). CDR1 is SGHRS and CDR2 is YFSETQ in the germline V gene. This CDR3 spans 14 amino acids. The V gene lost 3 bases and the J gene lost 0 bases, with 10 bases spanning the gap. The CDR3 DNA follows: TGCGCCAGCAGCTCAACAGGTAGCTCCTACGAGCAGTACTTC. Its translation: CASSSTGSSYEQYF. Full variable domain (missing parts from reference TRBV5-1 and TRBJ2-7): KAGVTQTPRYLIKTRGQQVTLSCSPISGHRSVSWYQQTPGQGLQFLFEYFSETQRNKGNFPGRFSGRQFSNSRSEMNVSTLELGDSALYLCASSSTGSSYEQYFGPGTRLTVT.

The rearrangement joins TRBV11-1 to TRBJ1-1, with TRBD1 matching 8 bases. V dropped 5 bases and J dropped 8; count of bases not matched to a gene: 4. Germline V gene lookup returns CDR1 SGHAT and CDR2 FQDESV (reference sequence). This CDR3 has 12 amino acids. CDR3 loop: CASSPWDREAFF. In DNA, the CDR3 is TGTGCCAGCAGCCCCTGGGACAGGGAAGCTTTCTTT.

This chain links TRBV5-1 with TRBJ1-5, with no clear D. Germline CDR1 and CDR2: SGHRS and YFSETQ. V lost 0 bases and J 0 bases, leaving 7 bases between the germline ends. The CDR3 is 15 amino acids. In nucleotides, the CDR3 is TGCGCCAGCAGCTTGGACGGCAATAGCAATCAGCCCCAGCATTTT. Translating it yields CASSLDGNSNQPQHF.

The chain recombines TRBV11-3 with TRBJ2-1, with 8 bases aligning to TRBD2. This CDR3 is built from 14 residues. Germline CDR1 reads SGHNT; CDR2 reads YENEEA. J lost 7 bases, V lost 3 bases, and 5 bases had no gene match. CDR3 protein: CASSFGGARNEQFF. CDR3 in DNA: TGTGCCAGCAGCTTCGGGGGGGCACGGAATGAGCAGTTCTTC.

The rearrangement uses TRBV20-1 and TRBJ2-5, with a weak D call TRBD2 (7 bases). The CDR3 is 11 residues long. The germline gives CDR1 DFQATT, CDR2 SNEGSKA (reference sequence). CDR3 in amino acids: CATGGAETQYF. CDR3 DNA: TGCGCGACTGGGGGGGCCGAGACCCAGTACTTC.

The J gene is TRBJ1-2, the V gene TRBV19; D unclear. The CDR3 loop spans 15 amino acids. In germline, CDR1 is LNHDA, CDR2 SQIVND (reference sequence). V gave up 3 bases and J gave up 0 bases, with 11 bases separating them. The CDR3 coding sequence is TGTGCCAGTAGTATTCAGACGGTTACTAACTATGGCTACACCTTC. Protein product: CASSIQTVTNYGYTF.

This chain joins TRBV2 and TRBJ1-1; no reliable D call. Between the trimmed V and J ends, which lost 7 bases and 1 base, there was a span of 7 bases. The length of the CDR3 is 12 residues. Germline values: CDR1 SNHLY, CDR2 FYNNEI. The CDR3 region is CASIKQNTEAFF. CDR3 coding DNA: TGTGCCAGCATCAAACAGAACACTGAAGCTTTCTTT. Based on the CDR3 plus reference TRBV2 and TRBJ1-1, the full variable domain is EPEVTQTPSHQVTQMGQEVILRCVPISNHLYFYWYRQILGQKVEFLVSFYNNEISEKSEIFDDQFSVERPDGSNFTLKIRSTKLEDSAMYFCASIKQNTEAFFGQGTRLTVV.

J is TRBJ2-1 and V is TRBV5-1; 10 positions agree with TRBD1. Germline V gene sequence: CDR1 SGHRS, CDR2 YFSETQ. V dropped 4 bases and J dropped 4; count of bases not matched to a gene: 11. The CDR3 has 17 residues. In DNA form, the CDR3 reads TGCGCCAGCAGCATGTCCCCCGGGACAGGGGATTACAATGAGCAGTTCTTC. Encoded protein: CASSMSPGTGDYNEQFF.

The CDR3 here is CASSLDPGQGKRAGYTF. CDR3 nucleotides: TGTGCCAGCAGCCTCGATCCGGGACAGGGCAAACGAGCTGGCTACACCTTC. The gene calls are TRBV7-3 and TRBJ1-2, with TRBD1 identical over 9 bases. CDR1 and CDR2 (germline): SGHTA, FQGTGA. V shed 5 bases, J shed 7 bases, and the junction held 17 bases outside the gene matches. The CDR3 runs 17 residues.

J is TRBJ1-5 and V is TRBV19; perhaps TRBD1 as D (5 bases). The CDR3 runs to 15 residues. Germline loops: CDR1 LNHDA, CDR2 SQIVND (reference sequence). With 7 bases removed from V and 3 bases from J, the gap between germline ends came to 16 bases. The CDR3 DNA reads TGTGCCAGTAACTCTAGGGACGGATACAATCAGCCCCAGCATTTT. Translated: CASNSRDGYNQPQHF.

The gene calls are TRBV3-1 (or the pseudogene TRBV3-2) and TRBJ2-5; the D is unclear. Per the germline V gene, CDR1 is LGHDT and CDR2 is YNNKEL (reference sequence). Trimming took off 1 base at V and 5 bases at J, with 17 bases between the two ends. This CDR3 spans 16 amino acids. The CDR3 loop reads CASSQGLLSVEETQYF. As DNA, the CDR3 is TGTGCCAGCAGCCAAGGGCTCTTAAGCGTGGAGGAGACCCAGTACTTC.

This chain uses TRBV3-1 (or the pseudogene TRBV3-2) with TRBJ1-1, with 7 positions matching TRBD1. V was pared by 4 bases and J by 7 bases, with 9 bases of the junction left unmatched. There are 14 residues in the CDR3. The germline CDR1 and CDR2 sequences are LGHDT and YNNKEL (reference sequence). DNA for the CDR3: TGTGCCAGCAGCCGTATAGACAGGGCCGTTGAAGCTTTCTTT. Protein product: CASSRIDRAVEAFF.

The CDR3 region has the DNA TGCGCCAGCAGTCCTGGGGCCAACGTCCTGACTTTC. This gives the protein CASSPGANVLTF. V usage is TRBV10-1 and J usage is TRBJ2-6; D gene uncertain. Germline loops: CDR1 WNHNN, CDR2 SYGVQD (reference sequence). This CDR3 has 12 amino acids. V lost 5 bases, J lost 2 bases, and 1 base lay in between.

The CDR3, as DNA: TGCGCCAGCAGTGATTACTTAGCGGTGTACAATGAGCAGTTCTTC. Translation: CASSDYLAVYNEQFF. This rearrangement joins TRBV10-2 to TRBJ2-1; TRBD2 might be the D (6 bases). V was cut by 3 bases and J by 4 bases, with 13 bases left in between. Germline CDR1 WSHSY, CDR2 SAAADI. CDR3 length equals 15 residues.

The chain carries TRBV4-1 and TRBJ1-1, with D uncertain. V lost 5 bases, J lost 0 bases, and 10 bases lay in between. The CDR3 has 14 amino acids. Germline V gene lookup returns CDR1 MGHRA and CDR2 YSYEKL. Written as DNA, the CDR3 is TGCGCCAGCAGCTTATGGGCCATGAACACTGAAGCTTTCTTT. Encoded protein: CASSLWAMNTEAFF.

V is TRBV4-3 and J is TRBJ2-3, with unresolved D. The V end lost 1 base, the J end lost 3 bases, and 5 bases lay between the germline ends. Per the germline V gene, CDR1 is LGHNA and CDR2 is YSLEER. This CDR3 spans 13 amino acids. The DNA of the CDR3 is TGCGCCAGCAGCCAAGTTTGGACAGATACGCAGTATTTT. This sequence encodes CASSQVWTDTQYF.

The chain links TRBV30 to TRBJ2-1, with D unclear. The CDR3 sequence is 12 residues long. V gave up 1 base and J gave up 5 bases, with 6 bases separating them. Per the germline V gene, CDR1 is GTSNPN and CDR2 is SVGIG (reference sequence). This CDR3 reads CAWSAQNNEQFF. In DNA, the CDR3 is TGTGCCTGGAGTGCCCAAAACAATGAGCAGTTCTTC.

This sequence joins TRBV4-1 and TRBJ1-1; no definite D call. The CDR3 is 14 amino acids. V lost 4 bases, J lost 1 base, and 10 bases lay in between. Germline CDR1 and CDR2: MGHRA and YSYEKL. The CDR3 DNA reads TGCGCCAGCAGCCTGGAACCGACGAACACTGAAGCTTTCTTT. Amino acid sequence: CASSLEPTNTEAFF.

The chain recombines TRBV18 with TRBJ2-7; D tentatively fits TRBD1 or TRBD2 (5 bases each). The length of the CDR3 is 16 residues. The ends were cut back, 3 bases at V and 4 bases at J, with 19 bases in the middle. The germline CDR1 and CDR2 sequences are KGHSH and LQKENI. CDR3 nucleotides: TGTGCCAGCTCACCGCAAGGACCTGGGACGGGGTACGAGCAGTACTTC. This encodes CASSPQGPGTGYEQYF.

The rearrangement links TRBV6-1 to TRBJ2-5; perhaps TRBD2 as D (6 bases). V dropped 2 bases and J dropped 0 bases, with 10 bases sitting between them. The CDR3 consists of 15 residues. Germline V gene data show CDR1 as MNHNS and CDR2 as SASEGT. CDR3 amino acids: CASSEPGANQETQYF. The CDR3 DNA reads TGTGCCAGCAGTGAACCGGGAGCGAACCAAGAGACCCAGTACTTC.

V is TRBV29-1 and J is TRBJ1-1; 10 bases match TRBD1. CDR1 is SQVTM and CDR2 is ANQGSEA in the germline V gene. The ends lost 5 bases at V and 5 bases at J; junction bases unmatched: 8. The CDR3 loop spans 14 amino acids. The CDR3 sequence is CSVTRQGAWTEAFF. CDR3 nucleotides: TGCAGCGTTACCCGACAGGGGGCATGGACTGAAGCTTTCTTT. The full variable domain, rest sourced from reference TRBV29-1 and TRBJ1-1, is SAVISQKPSRDICQRGTSLTIQCQVDSQVTMMFWYRQQPGQSLTLIATANQGSEATYESGFVIDKFPISRPNLTFSTLTVSNMSPEDSSIYLCSVTRQGAWTEAFFGQGTRLTVV.

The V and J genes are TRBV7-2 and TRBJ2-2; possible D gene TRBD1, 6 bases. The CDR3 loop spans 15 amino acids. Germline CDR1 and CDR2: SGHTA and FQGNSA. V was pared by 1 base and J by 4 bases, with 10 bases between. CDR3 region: CASSLVGAGTGELFF. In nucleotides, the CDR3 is TGTGCCAGCAGCTTAGTGGGGGCCGGCACCGGGGAGCTGTTTTTT.

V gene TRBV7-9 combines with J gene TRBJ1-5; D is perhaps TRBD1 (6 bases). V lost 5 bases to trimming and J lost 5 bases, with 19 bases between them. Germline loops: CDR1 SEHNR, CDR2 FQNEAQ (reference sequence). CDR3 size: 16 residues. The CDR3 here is CASSPTGTHTYQPQHF. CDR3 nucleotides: TGTGCCAGCAGCCCTACCGGGACACATACCTATCAGCCCCAGCATTTT.

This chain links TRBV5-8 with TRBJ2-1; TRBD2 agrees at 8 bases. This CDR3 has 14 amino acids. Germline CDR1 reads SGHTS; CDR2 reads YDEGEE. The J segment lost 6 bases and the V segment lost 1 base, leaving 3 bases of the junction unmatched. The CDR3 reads CASSLPGGSNEQFF. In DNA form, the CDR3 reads TGTGCCAGCAGCTTGCCGGGGGGGTCCAATGAGCAGTTCTTC. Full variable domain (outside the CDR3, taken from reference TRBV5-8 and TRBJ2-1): EAGVTQSPTHLIKTRGQQATLRCSPISGHTSVYWYQQALGLGLQFLLWYDEGEERNRGNFPPRFSGRQFPNYSSELNVNALELEDSALYLCASSLPGGSNEQFFGPGTRLTVL.

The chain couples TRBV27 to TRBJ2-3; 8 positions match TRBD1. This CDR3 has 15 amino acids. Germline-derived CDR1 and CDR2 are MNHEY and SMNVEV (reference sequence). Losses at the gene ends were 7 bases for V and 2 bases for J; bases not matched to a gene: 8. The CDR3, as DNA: TGTGCCAGCAATAGACGGGACAGGTACACAGATACGCAGTATTTT. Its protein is CASNRRDRYTDTQYF.

Written as DNA, the CDR3 is TGTGCTAGTGGTTTGGGGGGAGCGGGAGGAAAACTGTTTTTT. Protein sequence: CASGLGGAGGKLFF. The rearrangement uses TRBV12-5 and TRBJ1-4; no reliable D call. Between the trimmed V and J ends, which lost 1 base and 10 bases, there was a span of 13 bases. This CDR3 contains 14 residues. The germline CDR1 and CDR2 sequences are LGHNT and FRNRAP. The variable domain in full, with the rest retrieved from reference TRBV12-5 and TRBJ1-4, is DARVTQTPRHKVTEMGQEVTMRCQPILGHNTVFWYRQTMMQGLELLAYFRNRAPLDDSGMPKDRFSAEMPDATLATLKIQPSEPRDSAVYFCASGLGGAGGKLFFGSGTQLSVL.